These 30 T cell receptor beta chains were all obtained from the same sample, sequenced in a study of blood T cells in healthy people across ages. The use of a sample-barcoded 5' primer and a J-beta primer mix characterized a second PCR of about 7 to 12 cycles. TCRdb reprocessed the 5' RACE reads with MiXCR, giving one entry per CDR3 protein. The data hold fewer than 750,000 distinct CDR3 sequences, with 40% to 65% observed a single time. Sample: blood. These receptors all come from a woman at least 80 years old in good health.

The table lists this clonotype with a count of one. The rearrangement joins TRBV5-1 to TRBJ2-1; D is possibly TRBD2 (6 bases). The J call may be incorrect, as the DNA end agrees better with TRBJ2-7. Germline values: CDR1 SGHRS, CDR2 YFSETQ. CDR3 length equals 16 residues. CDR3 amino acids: CASSLGLPSSYNEQYF. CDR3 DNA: TGCGCCAGCAGCCTGGGACTCCCGAGCTCCTACAATGAGCAGTACTTC.

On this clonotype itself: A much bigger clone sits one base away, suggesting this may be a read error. CDR3 in DNA: TGTGCCGGCAGTTTTCGGGGGAGCACAGATACGCAGTATTTT. Translating gives CAGSFRGSTDTQYF. The chain joins TRBV12-3 or TRBV12-4 to TRBJ2-3; D possibly corresponds to TRBD2 (6 bases). This CDR3 has 14 residues.

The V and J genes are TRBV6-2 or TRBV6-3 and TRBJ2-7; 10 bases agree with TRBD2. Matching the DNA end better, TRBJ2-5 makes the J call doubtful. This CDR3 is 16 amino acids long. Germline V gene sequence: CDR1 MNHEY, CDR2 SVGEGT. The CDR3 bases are TGTGCCAGCAGTTACGTGCCTAGCGGGAGACTAGAGACCCAGTACTTC. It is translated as CASSYVPSGRLETQYF.

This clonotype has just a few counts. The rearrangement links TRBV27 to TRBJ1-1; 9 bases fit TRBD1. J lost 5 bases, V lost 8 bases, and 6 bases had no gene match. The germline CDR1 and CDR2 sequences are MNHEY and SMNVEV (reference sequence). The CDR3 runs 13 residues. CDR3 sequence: CASGRDRATEAFF. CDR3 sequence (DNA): TGTGCCAGCGGCCGGGACAGGGCGACTGAAGCTTTCTTT.

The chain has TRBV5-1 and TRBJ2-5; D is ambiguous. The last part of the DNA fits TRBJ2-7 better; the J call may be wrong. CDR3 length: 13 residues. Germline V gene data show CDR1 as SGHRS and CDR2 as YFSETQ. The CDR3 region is CATTGVTSYEQYF. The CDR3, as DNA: TGCGCCACCACTGGGGTCACGTCCTACGAGCAGTACTTC.

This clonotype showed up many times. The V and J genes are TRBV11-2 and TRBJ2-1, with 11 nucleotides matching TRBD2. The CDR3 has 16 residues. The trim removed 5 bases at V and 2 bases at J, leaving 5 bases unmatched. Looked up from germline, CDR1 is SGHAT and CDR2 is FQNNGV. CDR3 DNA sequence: TGTGCCAGCAGCCCCCCACTAGCGGGAGCCTACAATGAGCAGTTCTTC. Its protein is CASSPPLAGAYNEQFF.

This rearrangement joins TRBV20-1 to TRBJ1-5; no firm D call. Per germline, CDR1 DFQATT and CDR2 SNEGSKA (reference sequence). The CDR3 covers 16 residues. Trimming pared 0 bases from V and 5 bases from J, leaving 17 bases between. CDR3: CSARDQKLGWDQPQHF. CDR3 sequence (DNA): TGCAGTGCTAGAGATCAAAAATTAGGGTGGGATCAGCCCCAGCATTTT.

Written as DNA, the CDR3 is TGTGCCAGCAGTGATAGGGTGGCCACAGAGACCCAGTACTTC. Amino acid sequence: CASSDRVATETQYF. The gene calls are TRBV2 and TRBJ2-7; D not certain. The end of the DNA is better explained by TRBJ2-5, so the J call may be wrong. The CDR3 runs to 14 residues. The V gene's germline CDR1 is SNHLY and CDR2 FYNNEI.

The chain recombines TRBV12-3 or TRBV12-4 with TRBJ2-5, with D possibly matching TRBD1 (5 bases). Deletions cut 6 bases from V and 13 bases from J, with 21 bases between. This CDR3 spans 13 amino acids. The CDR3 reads CASRIQGDPALYF. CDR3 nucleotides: TGTGCCAGCAGGATACAAGGGGATCCGGCCTTGTACTTC.

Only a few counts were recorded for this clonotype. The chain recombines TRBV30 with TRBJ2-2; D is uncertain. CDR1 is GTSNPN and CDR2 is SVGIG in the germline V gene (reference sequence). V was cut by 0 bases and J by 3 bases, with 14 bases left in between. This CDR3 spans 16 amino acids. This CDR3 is CAWSVTRSGHTGELFF. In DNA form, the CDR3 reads TGTGCCTGGAGTGTAACCCGGTCCGGTCACACCGGGGAGCTGTTTTTT.

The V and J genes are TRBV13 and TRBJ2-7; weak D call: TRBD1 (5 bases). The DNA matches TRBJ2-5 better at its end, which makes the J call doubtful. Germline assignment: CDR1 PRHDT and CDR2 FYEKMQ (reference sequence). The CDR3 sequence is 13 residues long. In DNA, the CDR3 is TGTGCCAGCAGCTTAAAGGGGTCGGAGACCCAGTACTTC. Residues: CASSLKGSETQYF.

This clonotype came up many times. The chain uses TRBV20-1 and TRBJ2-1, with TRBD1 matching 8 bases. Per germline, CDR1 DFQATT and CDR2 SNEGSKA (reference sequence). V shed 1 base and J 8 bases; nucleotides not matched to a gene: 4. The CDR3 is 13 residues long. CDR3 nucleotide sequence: TGCAGTGCTAGAGGGACAGGGAGCTATGAGCAGTTCTTC. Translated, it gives CSARGTGSYEQFF.

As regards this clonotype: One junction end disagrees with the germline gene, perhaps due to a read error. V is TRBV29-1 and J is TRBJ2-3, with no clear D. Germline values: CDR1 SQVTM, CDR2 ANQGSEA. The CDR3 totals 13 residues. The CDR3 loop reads CSVDVFSTDTQYF. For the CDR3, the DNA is TGCAGCGTTGATGTGTTTAGCACAGACACGCAGTATTTT.

The CDR3 sequence: CASSLVTGTVVFF. CDR3 bases: TGTGCCAGCAGTTTAGTGACAGGCACGGTGGTGTTTTTT. The gene calls are TRBV12-3 or TRBV12-4 and TRBJ2-2, with D maybe TRBD1 (6 bases). CDR3 size: 13 residues. Trimming took 1 base from V and 15 from J, leaving 15 bases between them.

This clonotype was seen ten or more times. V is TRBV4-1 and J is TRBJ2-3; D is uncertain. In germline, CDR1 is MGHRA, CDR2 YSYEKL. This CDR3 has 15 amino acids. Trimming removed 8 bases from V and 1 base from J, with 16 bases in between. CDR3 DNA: TGCGCCAGCGTTCCCCGATTCGGGCGCACAGATACGCAGTATTTT. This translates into CASVPRFGRTDTQYF.

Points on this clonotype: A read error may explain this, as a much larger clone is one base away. This CDR3 reads CASTLRRREAQYF. The CDR3 DNA follows: TGTGCCAGCACCTTACGGCGGAGGGAGGCCCAGTACTTC. The V and J genes are TRBV28 and TRBJ2-7, with a possible D match to TRBD2 (6 bases). The V gene lost 7 bases and the J gene lost 10 bases, with 20 bases spanning the gap. The CDR3 has 13 residues. CDR1 and CDR2 (germline): MDHEN, SYDVKM.

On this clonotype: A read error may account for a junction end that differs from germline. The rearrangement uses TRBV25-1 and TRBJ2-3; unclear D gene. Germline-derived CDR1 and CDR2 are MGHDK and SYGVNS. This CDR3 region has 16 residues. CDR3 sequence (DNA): TGTGCCAGCAGTGAATTCAGGAAGGTGGGCACAGCTACGCAGTATTTT. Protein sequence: CASSEFRKVGTATQYF. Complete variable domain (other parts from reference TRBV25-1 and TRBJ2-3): EADIYQTPRYLVIGTGKKITLECSQTMGHDKMYWYQQDPGMELHLIHYSYGVNSTEKGDLSSESTVSRIRTEHFPLTLESARPSHTSQYLCASSEFRKVGTATQYFGPGTRLTVL.

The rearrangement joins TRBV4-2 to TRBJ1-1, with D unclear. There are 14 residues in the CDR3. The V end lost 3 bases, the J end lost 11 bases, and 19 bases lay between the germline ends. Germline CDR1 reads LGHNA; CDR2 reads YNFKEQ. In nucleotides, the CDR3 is TGTGCCAGCAGCCAGGCGTCGAACACTGAATCGGCTTTCTTT. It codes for CASSQASNTESAFF.

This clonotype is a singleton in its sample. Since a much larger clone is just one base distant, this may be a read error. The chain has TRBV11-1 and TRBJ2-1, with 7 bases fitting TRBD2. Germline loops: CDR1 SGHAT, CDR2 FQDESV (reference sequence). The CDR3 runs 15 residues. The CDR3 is CTSSRPGTTYNEQFF. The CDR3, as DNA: TGTACCAGCAGCCGACCCGGGACTACCTACAATGAGCAGTTCTTC. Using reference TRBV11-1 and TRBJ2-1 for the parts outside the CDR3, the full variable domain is EAEVAQSPRYKITEKSQAVAFWCDPISGHATLYWYRQILGQGPELLVQFQDESVVDDSQLPKDRFSAERLKGVDSTLKIQPAELGDSAMYLCTSSRPGTTYNEQFFGPGTRLTVL.

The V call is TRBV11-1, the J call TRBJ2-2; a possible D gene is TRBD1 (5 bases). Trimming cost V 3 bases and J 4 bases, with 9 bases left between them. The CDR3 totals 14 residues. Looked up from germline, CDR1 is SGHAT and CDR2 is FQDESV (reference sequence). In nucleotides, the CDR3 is TGTGCCAGCAGCTTGGGGCAGTTCACCGGGGAGCTGTTTTTT. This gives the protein CASSLGQFTGELFF.

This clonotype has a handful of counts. CDR3 nucleotide sequence: TGTGCCAGTTCACGAGGGGGGGACTACGAGCAGTACTTC. As protein: CASSRGGDYEQYF. This sequence joins TRBV19 and TRBJ2-7, with D maybe TRBD2 (7 bases). Trimming removed 8 bases at V and 3 bases at J, with 14 bases between. Germline V gives CDR1 LNHDA, CDR2 SQIVND (reference sequence). The CDR3 has 13 residues.

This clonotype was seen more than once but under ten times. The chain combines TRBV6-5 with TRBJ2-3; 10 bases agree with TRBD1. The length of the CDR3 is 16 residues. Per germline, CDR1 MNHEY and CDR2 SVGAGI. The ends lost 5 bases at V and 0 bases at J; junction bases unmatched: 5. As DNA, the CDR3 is TGTGCCAGCAGTAGGACAGGGGGACAGAGCACAGATACGCAGTATTTT. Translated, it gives CASSRTGGQSTDTQYF.

CDR3 residues: CASSSNRGQYSNQPQHF. Here the CDR3 DNA reads TGTGCCAGCAGTTCTAACAGGGGACAATATAGCAATCAGCCCCAGCATTTT. This rearrangement joins TRBV6-2 or TRBV6-3 to TRBJ1-5, with TRBD1 identical over 7 bases. V trimming: 4 bases; J trimming: 0 bases; junction bases outside the gene matches: 9. The germline V gene encodes CDR1 MNHEY and CDR2 SVGEGT. The CDR3 is 17 residues long.

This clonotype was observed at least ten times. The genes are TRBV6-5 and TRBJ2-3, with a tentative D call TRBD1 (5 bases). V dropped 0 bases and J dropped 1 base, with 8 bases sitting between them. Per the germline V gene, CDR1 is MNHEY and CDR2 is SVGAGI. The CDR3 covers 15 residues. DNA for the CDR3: TGTGCCAGCAGTTACTCGAAGACAGGCACAGATACGCAGTATTTT. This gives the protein CASSYSKTGTDTQYF.

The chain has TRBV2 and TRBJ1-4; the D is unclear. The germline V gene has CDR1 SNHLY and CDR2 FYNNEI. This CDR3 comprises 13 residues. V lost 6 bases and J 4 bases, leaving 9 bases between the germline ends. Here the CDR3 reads CASSTEINEKLFF. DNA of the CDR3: TGTGCCAGCAGCACAGAGATTAATGAAAAACTGTTTTTT.

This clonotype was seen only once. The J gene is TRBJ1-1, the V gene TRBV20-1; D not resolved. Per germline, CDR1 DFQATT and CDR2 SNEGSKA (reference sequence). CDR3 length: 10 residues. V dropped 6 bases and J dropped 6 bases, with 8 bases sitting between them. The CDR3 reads CSAPPPEAFF. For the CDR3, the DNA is TGCAGTGCCCCTCCCCCTGAAGCTTTCTTT.

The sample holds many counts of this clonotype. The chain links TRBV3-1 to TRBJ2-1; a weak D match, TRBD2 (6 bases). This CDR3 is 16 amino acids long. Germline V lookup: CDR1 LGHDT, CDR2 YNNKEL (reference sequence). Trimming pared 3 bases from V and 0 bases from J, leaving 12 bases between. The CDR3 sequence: CASSHIGGTSYNEQFF. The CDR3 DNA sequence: TGTGCCAGCAGCCATATCGGCGGGACCTCCTACAATGAGCAGTTCTTC.

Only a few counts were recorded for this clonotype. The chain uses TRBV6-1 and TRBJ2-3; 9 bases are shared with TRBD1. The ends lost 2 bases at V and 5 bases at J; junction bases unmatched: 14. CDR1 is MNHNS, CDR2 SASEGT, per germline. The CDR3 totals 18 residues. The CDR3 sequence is CASSEPGSEQGAGDTQYF. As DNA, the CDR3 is TGTGCCAGCAGTGAACCCGGCTCGGAACAGGGGGCTGGAGATACGCAGTATTTT.

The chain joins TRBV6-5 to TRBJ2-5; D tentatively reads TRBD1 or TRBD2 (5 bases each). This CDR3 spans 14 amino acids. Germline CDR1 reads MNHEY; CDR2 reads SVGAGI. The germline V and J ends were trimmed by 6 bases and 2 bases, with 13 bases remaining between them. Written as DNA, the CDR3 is TGTGCCAGCAGAGCCGGGACGTCTCAAGAGACCCAGTACTTC. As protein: CASRAGTSQETQYF.

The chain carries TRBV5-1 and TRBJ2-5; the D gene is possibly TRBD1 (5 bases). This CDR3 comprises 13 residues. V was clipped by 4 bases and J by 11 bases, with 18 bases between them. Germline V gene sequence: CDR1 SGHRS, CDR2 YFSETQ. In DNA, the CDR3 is TGCGCCAGCAGCGCCCAGGGAACCCTTGAGCAGTACTTC. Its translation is CASSAQGTLEQYF.